These 26 T cell receptor beta chains were all obtained from the same sample, sequenced in a study of control samples from healthy donors and cancer patients. Profiled with immunoSEQ multiplex PCR; TCRdb holds only in-frame clones, not every one. The sample holds about 89,000 clones, over 75% seen once. The sample comprised blood. Receptors were obtained from a woman aged 40 to 50 in good health.

In this sample, this clone turned up once. The chain joins TRBV7-3 to TRBJ1-1; 8 nucleotides line up with TRBD1. The CDR3 spans 16 residues. CDR1 SGHTA and CDR2 FQGTGA come from the germline V gene. Losses at the gene ends were 2 bases for V and 4 bases for J; bases not matched to a gene: 9. In DNA form, the CDR3 reads TGTGCCAGCAGCTTAGTCGGACAGGGACTTGCCACTGAAGCTTTCTTT. This gives the protein CASSLVGQGLATEAFF.

V gene TRBV5-1 combines with J gene TRBJ2-1; 7 nucleotides line up with TRBD1. V was pared by 4 bases and J by 5 bases, with 21 bases of the junction left unmatched. The CDR3 is 19 amino acids. CDR1 SGHRS and CDR2 YFSETQ come from the germline V gene. The CDR3 spells CASSHNRRTGSFLNNEQFF. The CDR3 bases are TGCGCCAGCAGCCACAATCGGCGGACAGGCTCATTTCTAAACAATGAGCAGTTCTTC.

This chain connects TRBV5-1 to TRBJ2-3; 10 bases match TRBD2. V dropped 0 bases and J dropped 1; count of bases not matched to a gene: 5. CDR1 and CDR2 from the germline V gene are SGHRS and YFSETQ. This CDR3 region has 17 residues. In DNA form, the CDR3 reads TGCGCCAGCAGCTTGGATTCGCTAGCGGGAGGCACAGATACGCAGTATTTT. It specifies CASSLDSLAGGTDTQYF. The full variable domain, rest sourced from reference TRBV5-1 and TRBJ2-3, is KAGVTQTPRYLIKTRGQQVTLSCSPISGHRSVSWYQQTPGQGLQFLFEYFSETQRNKGNFPGRFSGRQFSNSRSEMNVSTLELGDSALYLCASSLDSLAGGTDTQYFGPGTRLTVL.

The genes are TRBV27 and TRBJ2-1; D is undetermined. V lost 7 bases to trimming and J lost 0 bases, with 19 bases between them. Germline V lookup: CDR1 MNHEY, CDR2 SMNVEV (reference sequence). The CDR3 sequence is 17 residues long. CDR3 sequence: CASNRHTDLLSYNEQFF. The CDR3 nucleotides are TGTGCCAGCAACCGGCATACAGACTTACTCTCCTACAATGAGCAGTTCTTC.

Comment on this clone: This CDR3 is also generated by other DNA sequences in the sample. The chain combines TRBV27 with TRBJ1-2; 7 bases map to TRBD1. This CDR3 spans 13 amino acids. In germline, CDR1 is MNHEY, CDR2 SMNVEV (reference sequence). With V trimmed by 3 bases and J by 6 bases, 4 bases remained unmatched. The CDR3 DNA is TGTGCCAGCAGTTTTCGACAGGGCCATGGCTACACCTTC. Its protein product is CASSFRQGHGYTF.

The chain carries TRBV6-6 and TRBJ1-2; TRBD1 is a possible D gene (5 bases). This CDR3 has 16 amino acids. V was clipped by 2 bases and J by 1 base, with 14 bases between them. CDR1 is MNHNY, CDR2 SVGAGI, per germline (reference sequence). The CDR3 spells CASSYNRGRINYGYTF. The CDR3 DNA reads TGTGCCAGCAGTTACAACCGGGGCCGAATTAACTATGGCTACACCTTC.

The J gene is TRBJ2-1, the V gene TRBV6-4; the D call may be TRBD1 or TRBD2 (5 bases each). From germline, CDR1 is MRHNA and CDR2 SNTAGT. V was shortened by 2 bases and J by 0 bases, with 11 bases between the two germline ends. The CDR3 loop spans 16 amino acids. CDR3 protein: CASSDRWGSSYNEQFF. The CDR3, as DNA: TGTGCCAGCAGTGACAGGTGGGGGAGCTCCTACAATGAGCAGTTCTTC.

CDR3 bases: TGCGCCAGCAGTACCACGGGTGCAACTAATGAAAAACTGTTTTTT. Protein product: CASSTTGATNEKLFF. The chain joins TRBV5-1 to TRBJ1-4; D remains ambiguous. This CDR3 is built from 15 residues. CDR1 and CDR2 (germline): SGHRS, YFSETQ. Between the trimmed V and J ends, which lost 5 bases and 0 bases, there was a span of 11 bases.

The V call is TRBV24-1, the J call TRBJ2-3; D is possibly TRBD2 (6 bases). The CDR3 contains 16 residues. Looked up from germline, CDR1 is KGHDR and CDR2 is SFDVKD. Trimming left V 3 bases short and J 1 base short, with 13 bases between. The CDR3 sequence is CATSDPPGLGTDTQYF. The CDR3 DNA reads as TGTGCCACCAGTGATCCCCCGGGACTCGGCACAGATACGCAGTATTTT.

This chain uses TRBV10-3 with TRBJ2-2; 9 bases agree with TRBD2. CDR1 ENHRY and CDR2 SYGVKD come from the germline V gene. J was trimmed by 0 bases and V by 4 bases; bases with no gene match: 3. The CDR3 spans 16 residues. The CDR3 spells CAISAVAGANTGELFF. CDR3 coding DNA: TGTGCCATCAGTGCGGTAGCGGGGGCGAACACCGGGGAGCTGTTTTTT.

This chain uses TRBV27 with TRBJ2-2, with 8 bases aligning to TRBD1. CDR1 MNHEY and CDR2 SMNVEV come from the germline V gene (reference sequence). V lost 6 bases and J lost 1; bases outside the gene matches: 4. The CDR3 consists of 15 residues. Here the CDR3 reads CASRNGQGNTGELFF. The CDR3 region has the DNA TGTGCCAGCAGGAACGGACAGGGGAACACCGGGGAGCTGTTTTTT.

The chain is built from TRBV5-1 and TRBJ2-7, with 9 bases identical to TRBD1. The ends lost 6 bases at V and 5 bases at J; junction bases unmatched: 9. The CDR3 extends over 14 amino acids. From germline, CDR1 is SGHRS and CDR2 YFSETQ. The CDR3 coding sequence is TGCGCCAGCAACCGGGACAGGGAAAAGGACGAGCAGTACTTC. It codes for CASNRDREKDEQYF.

J is TRBJ2-2 and V is TRBV9; possibly TRBD1 for D (5 bases). Trimming stripped 4 bases from V and 10 bases from J, with 17 bases between. Germline V lookup: CDR1 SGDLS, CDR2 YYNGEE. The CDR3 is 14 amino acids. This CDR3 reads CASSRYDSVMELFF. The CDR3 DNA sequence: TGTGCCAGCAGCCGATATGACAGCGTTATGGAGCTGTTTTTT.

The rearrangement uses TRBV7-2 and TRBJ1-1, with D hard to call. The V end lost 2 bases, the J end lost 5 bases, and 15 bases lay between the germline ends. The CDR3 length is 15 residues. The germline V gene has CDR1 SGHTA and CDR2 FQGNSA. The CDR3 region is CASSLNGVTSTEAFF. The DNA of the CDR3 is TGTGCCAGCAGCTTAAACGGGGTGACGAGTACTGAAGCTTTCTTT.

V and J are TRBV9 and TRBJ1-1, with a weak D call TRBD1 (6 bases). Trimming pared 0 bases from V and 3 bases from J, leaving 12 bases between. The CDR3 totals 15 residues. From germline, CDR1 is SGDLS and CDR2 YYNGEE. The DNA of the CDR3 is TGTGCCAGCAGCGTAGATGGGGGCGTTGACACTGAAGCTTTCTTT. Translated, it gives CASSVDGGVDTEAFF. The entire variable domain, with the rest obtained from reference TRBV9 and TRBJ1-1, is as follows: DSGVTQTPKHLITATGQRVTLRCSPRSGDLSVYWYQQSLDQGLQFLIQYYNGEERAKGNILERFSAQQFPDLHSELNLSSLELGDSALYFCASSVDGGVDTEAFFGQGTRLTVV.

V usage is TRBV5-6 and J usage is TRBJ1-1; D perhaps matches TRBD1 (5 bases). CDR3 length equals 17 residues. The ends were cut back, 0 bases at V and 1 base at J, with 16 bases in the middle. Per germline, CDR1 SGHDT and CDR2 YYEEEE. CDR3 in amino acids: CASSLGPYRRGNTEAFF. The CDR3, as DNA: TGTGCCAGCAGCTTGGGGCCCTACAGGCGCGGGAACACTGAAGCTTTCTTT. The full variable domain, with the rest looked up from reference TRBV5-6 and TRBJ1-1, is DAGVTQSPTHLIKTRGQQVTLRCSPKSGHDTVSWYQQALGQGPQFIFQYYEEEERQRGNFPDRFSGHQFPNYSSELNVNALLLGDSALYLCASSLGPYRRGNTEAFFGQGTRLTVV.

This chain connects TRBV5-4 to TRBJ1-2; D perhaps matches TRBD1 (6 bases). The CDR3 totals 14 residues. V lost 4 bases and J lost 3, with 13 bases in between. Germline values: CDR1 SGHNT, CDR2 YYREEE (reference sequence). This CDR3 is CASSLGNRDYGYTF. Written as DNA, the CDR3 is TGTGCCAGCAGCCTGGGGAACAGGGACTATGGCTACACCTTC.

This clone was counted a few times. The gene calls are TRBV5-1 and TRBJ1-2; 9 nucleotides agree with TRBD1. Germline CDR1 reads SGHRS; CDR2 reads YFSETQ. The CDR3 covers 14 residues. V lost 2 bases to trimming and J lost 4 bases; unmatched junction nucleotides: 3. CDR3 sequence (DNA): TGCGCCAGCAGCTTCGGACAGGGGAGCTATGGCTACACCTTC. Translation: CASSFGQGSYGYTF. Full variable domain (rest looked up from reference TRBV5-1 and TRBJ1-2): KAGVTQTPRYLIKTRGQQVTLSCSPISGHRSVSWYQQTPGQGLQFLFEYFSETQRNKGNFPGRFSGRQFSNSRSEMNVSTLELGDSALYLCASSFGQGSYGYTFGSGTRLTVV.

The chain combines TRBV5-1 with TRBJ1-3; tentatively, D is TRBD1 (5 bases). V shed 0 bases and J shed 0 bases, with 10 bases lying between them. This CDR3 region has 16 residues. CDR1 and CDR2 (germline): SGHRS, YFSETQ. The CDR3 here is CASSLGAGHSGNTIYF. CDR3 DNA: TGCGCCAGCAGCTTGGGGGCAGGGCACTCTGGAAACACCATATATTTT.

This sequence joins TRBV4-1 and TRBJ2-3, with TRBD2 matching over 7 bases. This CDR3 is built from 13 residues. The V and J ends lost 0 bases and 8 bases, in that order; junction bases with no gene match: 2. Germline CDR1 reads MGHRA; CDR2 reads YSYEKL. CDR3 protein: CASSQDPGGTQYF. CDR3 in DNA: TGCGCCAGCAGCCAAGATCCGGGGGGTACGCAGTATTTT.

This clone came up a few times. CDR3 region: CASSLGDRSNEKLFF. The CDR3 nucleotides are TGTGCCAGCAGCTTAGGGGACAGATCCAATGAAAAACTGTTTTTT. The chain employs TRBV5-8 and TRBJ1-4; 7 bases agree with TRBD1. The trim removed 2 bases at V and 5 bases at J, leaving 6 bases unmatched. The CDR3 sequence is 15 residues long. Germline V lookup: CDR1 SGHTS, CDR2 YDEGEE.

The rearrangement links TRBV2 to TRBJ1-5, with 7 bases matching TRBD1. This CDR3 region has 14 residues. Trimming took 8 bases from V and 3 from J; bases not matched to a gene: 7. The germline CDR1 and CDR2 sequences are SNHLY and FYNNEI. The CDR3 is CASRGTVVNQPQHF. CDR3 nucleotides: TGTGCCAGCCGAGGGACAGTTGTCAATCAGCCCCAGCATTTT.

Remarks on this clone: The junction and the germline gene differ at one end; a read error may be behind it. V is TRBV7-3 and J is TRBJ2-1, with D maybe TRBD2 (6 bases). Germline V gene data show CDR1 as SGHTA and CDR2 as FQGTGA. The CDR3 runs to 15 residues. CDR3 in amino acids: CASSVTGPPGDEQFF. The CDR3 DNA is TGTGCCAGCAGCGTAACCGGGCCCCCGGGGGATGAGCAGTTCTTC. Full variable domain (missing parts from reference TRBV7-3 and TRBJ2-1): GAGVSQTPSNKVTEKGKYVELRCDPISGHTALYWYRQSLGQGPEFLIYFQGTGAADDSGLPNDRFFAVRPEGSVSTLKIQRTERGDSAVYLCASSVTGPPGDEQFFGPGTRLTVL.

The chain carries TRBV3-1 (or the pseudogene TRBV3-2) and TRBJ1-6, with D uncertain. Germline CDR1 LGHDT, CDR2 YNNKEL (reference sequence). Trimming took 0 bases from V and 14 from J, leaving 14 bases between them. The CDR3 contains 14 residues. DNA for the CDR3: TGTGCCAGCAGCCAAGACGATGAGGGAGGAACCCTCCACTTT. It translates to CASSQDDEGGTLHF.

The chain has TRBV5-1 and TRBJ2-1, with D possibly matching TRBD2 (5 bases). This CDR3 comprises 16 residues. Trimming stripped 0 bases from V and 3 bases from J, with 13 bases between. CDR1 is SGHRS, CDR2 YFSETQ, per germline. CDR3 nucleotides: TGCGCCAGCAGCTTGGGAGGGTTGGAGGTCTACAATGAGCAGTTCTTC. Translation gives CASSLGGLEVYNEQFF.

The rearrangement links TRBV6-2 or TRBV6-3 to TRBJ1-2; D remains ambiguous. This CDR3 has 14 amino acids. Deletions cut 0 bases from V and 6 bases from J, with 11 bases between. Germline CDR1 reads MNHEY; CDR2 reads SVGEGT. CDR3: CASSYSRVANGYTF. CDR3 DNA: TGTGCCAGCAGTTACTCGAGGGTTGCAAATGGCTACACCTTC.